Presented here are 10 T cell receptor beta chains from one specimen sequenced in a study of blood T cell repertoires in COVID-19. Libraries were prepared by immunoSEQ multiplex PCR; TCRdb keeps only in-frame clonotypes and omits some of them. Among 75,000 to 100,000 clones listed, about 83% were seen once. The sample comprised peripheral blood. The receptors stem from a man aged 55 to 70 with acute or convalescent COVID-19.

V gene TRBV13 combines with J gene TRBJ2-1; D is perhaps TRBD1 (5 bases). Germline V CDR1 and CDR2: PRHDT, FYEKMQ (reference sequence). The CDR3 has 16 amino acids. Trimming stripped 6 bases from V and 5 bases from J, with 20 bases between. CDR3 amino acids: CASSTTRITGDNEQFF. In DNA form, the CDR3 reads TGTGCCAGCAGTACAACAAGAATAACAGGAGACAATGAGCAGTTCTTC. Supplemented by reference TRBV13 and TRBJ2-1, the full variable domain reads AAGVIQSPRHLIKEKRETATLKCYPIPRHDTVYWYQQGPGQDPQFLISFYEKMQSDKGSIPDRFSAQQFSDYHSELNMSSLELGDSALYFCASSTTRITGDNEQFFGPGTRLTVL.

In its sample, this clone was seen once. This chain connects TRBV5-1 to TRBJ2-7; the D gene is possibly TRBD2 (6 bases). This CDR3 has 14 amino acids. V gave up 4 bases and J gave up 0 bases, with 11 bases separating them. Per germline, CDR1 SGHRS and CDR2 YFSETQ. In DNA, the CDR3 is TGCGCCAGCAGCACCACGGGGGTCTCCTACGAGCAGTACTTC. It translates to CASSTTGVSYEQYF.

The rearrangement joins TRBV24-1 to TRBJ1-1; TRBD1 matches 8 bases. Germline CDR1 reads KGHDR; CDR2 reads SFDVKD. Trimming removed 1 base from V and 13 bases from J; junction bases left unmatched: 4. The length of the CDR3 is 12 residues. CDR3 amino acids: CATSDLRTGYFF. CDR3 DNA sequence: TGTGCCACCAGTGATTTAAGGACAGGGTATTTCTTT.

The chain combines TRBV6-5 with TRBJ1-2; TRBD1 aligns across 7 bases. V lost 6 bases and J lost 8; bases outside the gene matches: 9. This CDR3 has 13 amino acids. Per germline, CDR1 MNHEY and CDR2 SVGAGI. The CDR3 loop is CASSFGQEQGYTF. DNA for the CDR3: TGTGCCAGCAGCTTCGGACAGGAGCAGGGCTACACCTTC.

This clone was detected only a few times. The rearrangement links TRBV6-5 to TRBJ1-2, with D tentatively TRBD1 (6 bases). Trimming left V 0 bases short and J 4 bases short, with 6 bases between. This CDR3 is 13 amino acids long. The germline CDR1 and CDR2 sequences are MNHEY and SVGAGI. CDR3 amino acids: CASSYSGAYGYTF. The CDR3 DNA is TGTGCCAGCAGTTACTCGGGGGCCTATGGCTACACCTTC.

CDR3 residues: CASSQDPGEPGAYGYTF. The CDR3 DNA reads TGTGCCAGCAGCCAAGACCCAGGGGAGCCAGGGGCCTATGGCTACACCTTC. The chain joins TRBV4-2 to TRBJ1-2, with a weak D call TRBD1 (6 bases). V was shortened by 0 bases and J by 4 bases, with 18 bases between the two germline ends. The CDR3 has 17 amino acids. Germline loops: CDR1 LGHNA, CDR2 YNFKEQ.

The chain couples TRBV9 to TRBJ2-2; D not resolved. This CDR3 has 14 residues. Germline CDR1 SGDLS, CDR2 YYNGEE. Trimming took off 1 base at V and 3 bases at J, with 7 bases between the two ends. The CDR3 DNA sequence: TGTGCCAGCAGCGTAAGTCCAGACACCGGGGAGCTGTTTTTT. Translated, it gives CASSVSPDTGELFF.

The chain uses TRBV29-1 and TRBJ2-1; 8 bases match TRBD1. After removal of 4 bases from V and 6 bases from J, the junction contained 8 bases not matched to a gene. The CDR3 runs to 14 residues. In germline, CDR1 is SQVTM, CDR2 ANQGSEA. CDR3 sequence (DNA): TGCAGCGTTGCACAGGGGGTGGGGTCCAATGAGCAGTTCTTC. As protein: CSVAQGVGSNEQFF.

The chain employs TRBV7-3 and TRBJ1-1, with D tentatively TRBD1 (5 bases). CDR3 length equals 16 residues. CDR1 is SGHTA, CDR2 FQGTGA, per germline. Trimming took off 0 bases at V and 2 bases at J, with 13 bases between the two ends. The CDR3 is CASSLTGPSTNTEAFF. The DNA of the CDR3 is TGTGCCAGCAGCTTAACGGGGCCCAGCACTAACACTGAAGCTTTCTTT. Combining the CDR3 with reference TRBV7-3 and TRBJ1-1 gives the whole variable domain GAGVSQTPSNKVTEKGKYVELRCDPISGHTALYWYRQSLGQGPEFLIYFQGTGAADDSGLPNDRFFAVRPEGSVSTLKIQRTERGDSAVYLCASSLTGPSTNTEAFFGQGTRLTVV.

The chain carries TRBV5-1 and TRBJ1-2; 9 bases fit TRBD1. V dropped 4 bases and J dropped 4; count of bases not matched to a gene: 5. Germline values: CDR1 SGHRS, CDR2 YFSETQ. The CDR3 covers 14 residues. The CDR3 DNA follows: TGCGCCAGCAGCCGGGACAGGGAGGCCTATGGCTACACCTTC. Translated, it gives CASSRDREAYGYTF.